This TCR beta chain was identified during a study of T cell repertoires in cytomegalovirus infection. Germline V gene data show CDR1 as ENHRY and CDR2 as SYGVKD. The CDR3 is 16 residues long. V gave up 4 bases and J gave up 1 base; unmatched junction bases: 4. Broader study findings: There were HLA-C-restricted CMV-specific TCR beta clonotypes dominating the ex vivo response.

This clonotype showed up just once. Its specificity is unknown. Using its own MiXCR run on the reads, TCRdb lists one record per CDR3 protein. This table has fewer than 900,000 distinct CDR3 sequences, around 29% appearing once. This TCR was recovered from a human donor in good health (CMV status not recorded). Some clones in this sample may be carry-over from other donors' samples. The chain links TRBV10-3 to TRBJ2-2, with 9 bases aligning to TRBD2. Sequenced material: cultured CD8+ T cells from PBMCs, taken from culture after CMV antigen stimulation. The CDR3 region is CAISGRGGENTGELFF. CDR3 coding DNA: TGTGCCATCAGTGGGCGCGGGGGGGAGAACACCGGGGAGCTGTTTTTT.